These 23 T cell receptor beta chains were all obtained from the same sample, sequenced in a study of response to subunit inactivated influenza vaccine. In TCRdb, the RT-PCR reads were re-called with MiXCR into one record per CDR3 protein. The table lists about 570,000 distinct CDR3 sequences, about 11% of them singletons. A further study also used this sample, focusing on T cells expressing NK-cell markers. That source adds: The cDNA for TCR beta came from 5'RACE template switching with UMIs.

The specimen was PBMCs from blood, collected on the day of vaccination. The receptors stem from a man aged 50 to 60 who received an inactivated influenza vaccine.

This clonotype was counted at least ten times. The V and J genes are TRBV24-1 and TRBJ1-2; no clear D. From germline, CDR1 is KGHDR and CDR2 SFDVKD. V dropped 1 base and J dropped 4 bases, with 9 bases sitting between them. The length of the CDR3 is 14 residues. The CDR3 sequence: CATSDFPATYGYTF. CDR3 nucleotides: TGTGCCACCAGTGATTTTCCAGCGACCTATGGCTACACCTTC.

This clonotype was counted a few times. The rearrangement uses TRBV29-1 and TRBJ2-3, with TRBD2 matching over 14 bases. This CDR3 has 14 residues. V lost 7 bases, J lost 4 bases, and 4 bases stayed unmatched. The V gene's germline CDR1 is SQVTM and CDR2 ANQGSEA. The CDR3: CSDRLAGGPDTQYF. CDR3 bases: TGCAGCGACAGACTAGCGGGGGGGCCAGATACGCAGTATTTT.

The table lists this clonotype with a few counts. The chain employs TRBV11-2 and TRBJ2-5; no definite D call. Trimming pared 4 bases from V and 3 bases from J, leaving 9 bases between. This CDR3 is 13 amino acids long. Germline CDR1 SGHAT, CDR2 FQNNGV. Here the CDR3 DNA reads TGTGCCAGCAGCTACGGCCGCGAAGAGACCCAGTACTTC. Translated, it gives CASSYGREETQYF.

This clonotype was observed a handful of times. The rearrangement joins TRBV24-1 to TRBJ2-1, with 13 bases aligning to TRBD2. This CDR3 has 17 amino acids. V lost 3 bases to trimming and J lost 7 bases; unmatched junction nucleotides: 8. Germline values: CDR1 KGHDR, CDR2 SFDVKD. CDR3 residues: CATSDPGTSGEGNEQFF. The CDR3 DNA is TGTGCCACCAGTGATCCCGGGACTAGCGGGGAAGGTAATGAGCAGTTCTTC.

This clonotype has a handful of counts. V usage is TRBV5-6 and J usage is TRBJ2-2; no clear D. V was trimmed by 0 bases and J by 0 bases, leaving 6 bases between them. The CDR3 is 15 amino acids. Germline CDR1 reads SGHDT; CDR2 reads YYEEEE. CDR3 in amino acids: CASSLETPNTGELFF. CDR3 bases: TGTGCCAGCAGCTTGGAGACCCCGAACACCGGGGAGCTGTTTTTT.

The rearrangement uses TRBV20-1 and TRBJ1-2, with D uncertain. The CDR3 length is 12 residues. V was clipped by 2 bases and J by 8 bases, with 12 bases between them. Germline V gives CDR1 DFQATT, CDR2 SNEGSKA (reference sequence). Here the CDR3 reads CSARKYSKGYTF. CDR3 sequence (DNA): TGCAGTGCTAGAAAGTACAGCAAGGGCTACACCTTC.

The chain carries TRBV20-1 and TRBJ2-1, with TRBD2 matching over 12 bases. From germline, CDR1 is DFQATT and CDR2 SNEGSKA (reference sequence). The V gene end was trimmed by 5 bases and the J gene end by 6 bases; junction bases not matched to a gene: 14. The CDR3 covers 17 residues. In DNA form, the CDR3 reads TGCAGTGCTTTCGGACTAGCGGGGCCACTTTTCTCCAATGAGCAGTTCTTC. It encodes CSAFGLAGPLFSNEQFF.

There are a few counts of this clonotype. The chain carries TRBV3-1 and TRBJ2-7; D is uncertain. Per germline, CDR1 LGHDT and CDR2 YNNKEL (reference sequence). Between the trimmed V and J ends, which lost 0 bases and 9 bases, there was a span of 9 bases. The CDR3 consists of 12 residues. This chain's CDR3 is CASSQEVSGQYF. The CDR3 DNA sequence: TGTGCCAGCAGCCAAGAAGTATCGGGGCAGTACTTC.

This clonotype was found a few times. The chain employs TRBV9 and TRBJ2-7, with 12 bases fitting TRBD1. Trimming cost V 7 bases and J 5 bases; bases outside gene matches: 1. The CDR3 consists of 12 residues. Germline V gene data show CDR1 as SGDLS and CDR2 as YYNGEE. DNA of the CDR3: TGTGCCAGCGGGACAGGGGGCGACGAGCAGTACTTC. This encodes CASGTGGDEQYF. Supplemented by reference TRBV9 and TRBJ2-7, the full variable domain reads DSGVTQTPKHLITATGQRVTLRCSPRSGDLSVYWYQQSLDQGLQFLIQYYNGEERAKGNILERFSAQQFPDLHSELNLSSLELGDSALYFCASGTGGDEQYFGPGTRLTVT.

This clonotype showed up just a few times. V is TRBV5-1 and J is TRBJ2-2; 7 bases are a match to TRBD2. The CDR3 length is 15 residues. The V gene's germline CDR1 is SGHRS and CDR2 YFSETQ. The V and J ends lost 7 bases and 2 bases, in that order; junction bases with no gene match: 8. CDR3 loop: CASGRSGANTGELFF. In nucleotides, the CDR3 is TGCGCCAGCGGGCGGAGCGGGGCAAACACCGGGGAGCTGTTTTTT. Drawing the rest from reference TRBV5-1 and TRBJ2-2, the complete variable domain is KAGVTQTPRYLIKTRGQQVTLSCSPISGHRSVSWYQQTPGQGLQFLFEYFSETQRNKGNFPGRFSGRQFSNSRSEMNVSTLELGDSALYLCASGRSGANTGELFFGEGSRLTVL.

Comments on this clonotype: This may arise from a read error, as a much more abundant clone is one base away. The V call is TRBV20-1, the J call TRBJ2-1; D is ambiguous. Looked up from germline, CDR1 is DFQATT and CDR2 is SNEGSKA (reference sequence). There are 10 residues in the CDR3. CDR3 sequence: CSASPNGQFF. In nucleotides, the CDR3 is TGCAGTGCTAGTCCCAATGGGCAGTTCTTC.

The chain is built from TRBV7-9 and TRBJ2-4, with D perhaps matching TRBD1 or TRBD2 (5 bases each). This CDR3 comprises 15 residues. Trimming removed 3 bases at V and 3 bases at J, with 12 bases between. The germline V gene encodes CDR1 SEHNR and CDR2 FQNEAQ (reference sequence). In DNA, the CDR3 is TGTGCCAGCAGCTTTAGTGAGGGGTACAAAAACATTCAGTACTTC. It yields the protein CASSFSEGYKNIQYF.

This clonotype was detected only a few times. The gene calls are TRBV7-2 and TRBJ2-1; D gene unclear. The V end lost 2 bases, the J end lost 4 bases, and 15 bases lay between the germline ends. Germline CDR1 and CDR2: SGHTA and FQGNSA. CDR3 length: 16 residues. The DNA of the CDR3 is TGTGCCAGCAGCTTAATGGCTACCCATCAGTACAATGAGCAGTTCTTC. It codes for CASSLMATHQYNEQFF.

This clonotype came up a few times. The CDR3 nucleotides are TGTGCCAGCAGTTCCGGGACAGGGTACCCTGGGGCCAACGTCCTGACTTTC. Translated, it gives CASSSGTGYPGANVLTF. The chain couples TRBV12-3 or TRBV12-4 to TRBJ2-6; TRBD1 matches at 9 bases. There are 17 residues in the CDR3. With 4 bases clipped from V and 2 bases from J, the junction kept 6 bases outside the gene matches.

This clonotype has just a few counts. This rearrangement joins TRBV4-2 to TRBJ2-5; possibly TRBD2 for D (6 bases). The CDR3 is made up of 14 amino acids. Germline V lookup: CDR1 LGHNA, CDR2 YNFKEQ. V was trimmed by 1 base and J by 5 bases, leaving 11 bases between them. The CDR3 DNA follows: TGTGCCAGCAGCCAAGTCGGAGGGAAGGAGACCCAGTACTTC. It specifies CASSQVGGKETQYF.

V usage is TRBV5-1 and J usage is TRBJ2-1; 14 bases align to TRBD2. Germline V lookup: CDR1 SGHRS, CDR2 YFSETQ. CDR3 length: 15 residues. The ends lost 4 bases at V and 12 bases at J; junction bases unmatched: 9. CDR3 nucleotide sequence: TGCGCCAGCAGCACGGGACTAGCGGGAGTGGATGCGCAGTTCTTC. Amino acid sequence: CASSTGLAGVDAQFF.

V and J are TRBV7-8 and TRBJ2-1; 12 bases are a match to TRBD2. This CDR3 comprises 14 residues. The germline gives CDR1 SGHVS, CDR2 FQNEAQ. Trimming at V came to 5 bases and at J to 6 bases, leaving 2 bases not matched to a gene. The CDR3 spells CASSGLAGLNEQFF. CDR3 DNA: TGTGCCAGCAGCGGACTAGCGGGGCTCAATGAGCAGTTCTTC.

This sequence joins TRBV7-3 and TRBJ2-1, with 7 positions matching TRBD2. CDR1 is SGHTA, CDR2 FQGTGA, per germline. The length of the CDR3 is 13 residues. Trimming cost V 6 bases and J 9 bases; bases outside gene matches: 8. The DNA for the CDR3 is TGTGCCAGCAGTCTAAGCGGGGCTACTGAGCAGTTCTTC. Translation: CASSLSGATEQFF.

This clonotype has only a few counts. The chain links TRBV12-3 or TRBV12-4 to TRBJ2-2; 10 bases are shared with TRBD1. CDR3 length equals 17 residues. V lost 4 bases to trimming and J lost 6 bases; unmatched junction nucleotides: 11. The CDR3 DNA sequence: TGTGCCAGCAGTTCCCCGGGACAGGGGCGATTGGCCGGGGAGCTGTTTTTT. As protein: CASSSPGQGRLAGELFF.

This clonotype was seen a few times. V gene TRBV12-3 or TRBV12-4 combines with J gene TRBJ2-7; maybe TRBD1 (5 bases). Trimming left V 7 bases short and J 4 bases short, with 14 bases between. The CDR3 runs to 13 residues. The CDR3 here is CASTTENRYEQYF. The CDR3 region has the DNA TGTGCCAGCACGACAGAGAACCGTTACGAGCAGTACTTC.

V gene TRBV15 combines with J gene TRBJ2-5, with D perhaps TRBD2 (5 bases). Germline CDR1 reads LNHNV; CDR2 reads YYDKDF (reference sequence). The CDR3 has 15 amino acids. V shed 6 bases and J shed 1 base, with 15 bases lying between them. CDR3 in amino acids: CATRNTRDIQETQYF. The DNA of the CDR3 is TGTGCCACCAGAAATACACGGGATATCCAAGAGACCCAGTACTTC.

The chain couples TRBV6-2 or TRBV6-3 to TRBJ1-6; 8 positions agree with TRBD1. Germline CDR1 MNHEY, CDR2 SVGEGT. The CDR3 runs 17 residues. The junction had 10 bases not matched to a gene; V was cut back by 2 bases and J by 7 bases. The CDR3 spells CASSYTPGQGGNSPLHF. The CDR3 bases are TGTGCCAGCAGTTACACCCCCGGACAGGGAGGCAATTCACCCCTCCACTTT.

This clonotype was picked up a small number of times. The gene calls are TRBV12-3 or TRBV12-4 and TRBJ1-5; the D gene is possibly TRBD1 (5 bases). V dropped 1 base and J dropped 2 bases, with 12 bases sitting between them. The CDR3 spans 16 residues. CDR3: CASSLGGMGGNQPQHF. The CDR3 region has the DNA TGTGCCAGCAGTTTAGGCGGGATGGGGGGCAATCAGCCCCAGCATTTT.